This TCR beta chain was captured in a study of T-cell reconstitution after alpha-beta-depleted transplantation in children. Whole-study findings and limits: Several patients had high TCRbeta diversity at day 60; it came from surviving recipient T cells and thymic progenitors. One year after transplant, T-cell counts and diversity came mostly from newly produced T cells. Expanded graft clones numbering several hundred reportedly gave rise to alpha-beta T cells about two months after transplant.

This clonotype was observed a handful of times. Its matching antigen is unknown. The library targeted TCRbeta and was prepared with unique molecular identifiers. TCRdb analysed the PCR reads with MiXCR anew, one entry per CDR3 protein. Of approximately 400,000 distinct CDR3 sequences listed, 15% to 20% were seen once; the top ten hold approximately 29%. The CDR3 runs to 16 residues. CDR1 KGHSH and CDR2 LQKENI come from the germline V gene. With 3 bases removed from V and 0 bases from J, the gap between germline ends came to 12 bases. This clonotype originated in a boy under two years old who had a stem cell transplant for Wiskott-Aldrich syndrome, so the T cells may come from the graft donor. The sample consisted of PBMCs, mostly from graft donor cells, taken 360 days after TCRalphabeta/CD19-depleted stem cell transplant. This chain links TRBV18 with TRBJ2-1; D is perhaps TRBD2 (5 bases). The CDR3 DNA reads TGTGCCAGCTCACCCGGGATATTCAGCTCCTACAATGAGCAGTTCTTC. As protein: CASSPGIFSSYNEQFF.